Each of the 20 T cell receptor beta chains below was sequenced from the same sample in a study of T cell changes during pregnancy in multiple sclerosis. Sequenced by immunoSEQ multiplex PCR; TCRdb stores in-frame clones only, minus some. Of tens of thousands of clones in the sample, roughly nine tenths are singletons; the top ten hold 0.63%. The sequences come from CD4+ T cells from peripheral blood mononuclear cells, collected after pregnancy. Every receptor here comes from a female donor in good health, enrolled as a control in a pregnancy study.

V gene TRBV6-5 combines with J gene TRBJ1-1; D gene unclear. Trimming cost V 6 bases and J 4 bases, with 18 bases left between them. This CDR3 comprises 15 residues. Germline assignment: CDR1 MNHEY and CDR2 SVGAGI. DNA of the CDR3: TGTGCCAGCAGAAGCCATGCAGGTTCGGTCACTGAAGCTTTCTTT. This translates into CASRSHAGSVTEAFF.

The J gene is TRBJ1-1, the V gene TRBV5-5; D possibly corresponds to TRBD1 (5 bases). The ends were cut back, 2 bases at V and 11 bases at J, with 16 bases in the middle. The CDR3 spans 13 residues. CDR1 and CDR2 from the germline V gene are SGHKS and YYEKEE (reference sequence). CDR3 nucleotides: TGTGCCAGCAGCTTAATTCTAGGGGCGGGGGCTTTCTTT. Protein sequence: CASSLILGAGAFF.

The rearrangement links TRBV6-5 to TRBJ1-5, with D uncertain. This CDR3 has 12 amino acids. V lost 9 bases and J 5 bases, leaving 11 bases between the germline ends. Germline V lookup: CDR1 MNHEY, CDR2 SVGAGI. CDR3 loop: CASETPYQPQHF. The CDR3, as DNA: TGTGCCAGTGAGACACCGTATCAGCCCCAGCATTTT.

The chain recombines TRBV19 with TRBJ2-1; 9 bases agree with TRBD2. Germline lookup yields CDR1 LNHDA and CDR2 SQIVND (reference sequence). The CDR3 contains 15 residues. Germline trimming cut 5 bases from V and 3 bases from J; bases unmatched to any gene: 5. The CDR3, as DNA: TGTGCCAGTAGTCCCGCGGGAGGGTTCTACAATGAGCAGTTCTTC. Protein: CASSPAGGFYNEQFF. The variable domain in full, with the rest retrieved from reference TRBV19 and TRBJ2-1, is DGGITQSPKYLFRKEGQNVTLSCEQNLNHDAMYWYRQDPGQGLRLIYYSQIVNDFQKGDIAEGYSVSREKKESFPLTVTSAQKNPTAFYLCASSPAGGFYNEQFFGPGTRLTVL.

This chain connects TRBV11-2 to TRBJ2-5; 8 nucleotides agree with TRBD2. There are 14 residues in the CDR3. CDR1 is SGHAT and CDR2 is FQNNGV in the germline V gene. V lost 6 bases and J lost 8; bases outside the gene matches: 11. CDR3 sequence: CASSQLAASGTQYF. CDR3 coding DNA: TGTGCCAGCAGTCAACTAGCGGCCTCAGGAACCCAGTACTTC.

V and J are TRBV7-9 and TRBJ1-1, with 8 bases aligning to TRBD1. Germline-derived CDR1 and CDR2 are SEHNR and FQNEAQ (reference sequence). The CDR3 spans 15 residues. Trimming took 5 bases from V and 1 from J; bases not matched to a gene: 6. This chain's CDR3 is CASSARTGRNTEAFF. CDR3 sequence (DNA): TGTGCCAGCAGCGCCCGGACAGGGAGGAACACTGAAGCTTTCTTT. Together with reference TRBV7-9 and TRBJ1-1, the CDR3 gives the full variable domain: DTGVSQNPRHKITKRGQNVTFRCDPISEHNRLYWYRQTLGQGPEFLTYFQNEAQLEKSRLLSDRFSAERPKGSFSTLEIQRTEQGDSAMYLCASSARTGRNTEAFFGQGTRLTVV.

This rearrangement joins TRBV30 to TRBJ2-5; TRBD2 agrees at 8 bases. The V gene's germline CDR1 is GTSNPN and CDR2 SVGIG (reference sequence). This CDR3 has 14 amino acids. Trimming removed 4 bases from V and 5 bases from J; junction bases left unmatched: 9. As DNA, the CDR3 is TGTGCCTGGAAGGCGCCAGGCGGGAGGGAGACCCAGTACTTC. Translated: CAWKAPGGRETQYF.

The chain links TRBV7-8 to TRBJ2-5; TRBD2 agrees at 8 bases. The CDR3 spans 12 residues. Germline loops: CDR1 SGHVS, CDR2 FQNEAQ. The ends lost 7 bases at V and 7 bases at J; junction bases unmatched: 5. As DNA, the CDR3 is TGTGCCAGCACACTAGCGGACCGGACCCAGTACTTC. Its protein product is CASTLADRTQYF.

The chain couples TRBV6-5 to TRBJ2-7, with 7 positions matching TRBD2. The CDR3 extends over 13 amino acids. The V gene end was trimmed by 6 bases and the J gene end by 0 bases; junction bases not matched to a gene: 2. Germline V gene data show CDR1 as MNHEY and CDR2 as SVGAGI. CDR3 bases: TGTGCCAGCAGGGGGGGGGACTCCTACGAGCAGTACTTC. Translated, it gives CASRGGDSYEQYF.

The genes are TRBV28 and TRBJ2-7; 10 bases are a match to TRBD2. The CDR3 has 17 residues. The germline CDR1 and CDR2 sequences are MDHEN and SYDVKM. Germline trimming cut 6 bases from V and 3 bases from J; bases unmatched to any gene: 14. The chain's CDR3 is CASSPLILAGDLYEQYF. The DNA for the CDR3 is TGTGCCAGCAGCCCGCTCATTCTAGCGGGAGACCTCTACGAGCAGTACTTC. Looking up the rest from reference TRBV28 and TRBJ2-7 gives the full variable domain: DVKVTQSSRYLVKRTGEKVFLECVQDMDHENMFWYRQDPGLGLRLIYFSYDVKMKEKGDIPEGYSVSREKKERFSLILESASTNQTSMYLCASSPLILAGDLYEQYFGPGTRLTVT.

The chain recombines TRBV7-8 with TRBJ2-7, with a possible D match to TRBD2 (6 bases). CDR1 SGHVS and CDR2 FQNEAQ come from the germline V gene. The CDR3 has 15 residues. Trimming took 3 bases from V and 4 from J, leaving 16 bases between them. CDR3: CASSLGGGIGYEQYF. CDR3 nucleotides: TGTGCCAGCAGCTTGGGAGGTGGGATTGGGTACGAGCAGTACTTC.

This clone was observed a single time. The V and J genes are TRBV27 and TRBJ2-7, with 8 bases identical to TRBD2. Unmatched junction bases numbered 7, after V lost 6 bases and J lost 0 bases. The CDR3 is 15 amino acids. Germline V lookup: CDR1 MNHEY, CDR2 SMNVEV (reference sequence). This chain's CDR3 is CASSKLAESSYEQYF. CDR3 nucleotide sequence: TGTGCCAGCAGCAAACTAGCGGAGAGCTCCTACGAGCAGTACTTC.

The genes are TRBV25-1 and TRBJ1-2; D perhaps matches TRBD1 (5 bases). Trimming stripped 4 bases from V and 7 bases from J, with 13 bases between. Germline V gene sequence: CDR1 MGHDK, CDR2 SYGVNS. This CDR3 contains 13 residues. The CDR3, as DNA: TGTGCCAGCAGTGTGACAGCAAGATCTGGCTACACCTTC. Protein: CASSVTARSGYTF.

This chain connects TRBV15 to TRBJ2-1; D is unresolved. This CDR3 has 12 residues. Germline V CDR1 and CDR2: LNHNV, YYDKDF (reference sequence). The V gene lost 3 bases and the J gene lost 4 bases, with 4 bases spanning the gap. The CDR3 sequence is CATSSKYNEQFF. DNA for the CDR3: TGTGCCACCAGCAGTAAATACAATGAGCAGTTCTTC.

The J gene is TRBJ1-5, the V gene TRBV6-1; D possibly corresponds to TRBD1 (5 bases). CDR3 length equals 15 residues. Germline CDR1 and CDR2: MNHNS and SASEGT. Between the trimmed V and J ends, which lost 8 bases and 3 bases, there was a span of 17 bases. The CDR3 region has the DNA TGTGCCAGCGATAGGGGTTGGGGTCCCAATCAGCCCCAGCATTTT. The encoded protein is CASDRGWGPNQPQHF.

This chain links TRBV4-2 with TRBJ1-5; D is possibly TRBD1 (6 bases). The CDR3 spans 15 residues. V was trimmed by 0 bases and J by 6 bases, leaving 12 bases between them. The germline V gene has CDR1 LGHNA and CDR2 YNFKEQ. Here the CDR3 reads CASSQEGAGAQPQHF. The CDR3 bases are TGTGCCAGCAGCCAAGAAGGTGCGGGGGCTCAGCCCCAGCATTTT.

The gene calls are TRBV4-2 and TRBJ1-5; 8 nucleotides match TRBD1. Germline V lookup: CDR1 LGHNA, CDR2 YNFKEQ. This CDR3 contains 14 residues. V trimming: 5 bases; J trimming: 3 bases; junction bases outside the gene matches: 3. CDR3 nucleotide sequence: TGTGCCAGCAGCTGGACAGGGTCCAATCAGCCCCAGCATTTT. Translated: CASSWTGSNQPQHF.

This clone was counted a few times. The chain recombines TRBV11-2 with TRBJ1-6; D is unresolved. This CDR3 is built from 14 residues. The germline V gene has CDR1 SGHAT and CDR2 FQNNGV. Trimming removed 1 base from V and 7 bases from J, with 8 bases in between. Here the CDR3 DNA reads TGTGCCAGCAGCTTAGGGAGTAAGAATTCACCCCTCCACTTT. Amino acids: CASSLGSKNSPLHF.

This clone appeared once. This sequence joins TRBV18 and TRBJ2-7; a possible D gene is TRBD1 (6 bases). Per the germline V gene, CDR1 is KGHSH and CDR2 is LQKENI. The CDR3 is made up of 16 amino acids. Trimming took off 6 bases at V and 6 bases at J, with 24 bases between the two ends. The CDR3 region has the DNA TGTGCCAGCTCCCCAAAGGGGGTCAGTTCTACGGCCGAGCAGTACTTC. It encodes CASSPKGVSSTAEQYF.

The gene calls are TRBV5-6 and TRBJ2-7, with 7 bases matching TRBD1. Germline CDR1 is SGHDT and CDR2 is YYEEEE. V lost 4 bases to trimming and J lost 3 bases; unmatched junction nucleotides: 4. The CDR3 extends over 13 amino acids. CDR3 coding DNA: TGTGCCAGCAGCCGACAGGGTAACTACGAGCAGTACTTC. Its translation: CASSRQGNYEQYF. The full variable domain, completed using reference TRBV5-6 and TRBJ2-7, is DAGVTQSPTHLIKTRGQQVTLRCSPKSGHDTVSWYQQALGQGPQFIFQYYEEEERQRGNFPDRFSGHQFPNYSSELNVNALLLGDSALYLCASSRQGNYEQYFGPGTRLTVT.